The clone carrying this T cell receptor (beta chain) came up once. The CDR3 is 14 residues long. CDR1 SGHDT and CDR2 YYEEEE come from the germline V gene. V lost 4 bases and J lost 4; bases outside the gene matches: 1. This specimen comes from a study of blood T cell repertoires in COVID-19. Libraries were prepared by immunoSEQ multiplex PCR; TCRdb keeps only in-frame clonotypes and omits some of them. The data hold about 35,000 clones, with around 85% observed a single time. Sequences were obtained from peripheral blood. The rearrangement links TRBV5-6 to TRBJ2-1, with 11 bases identical to TRBD2. This clonotype was obtained from a man in his 60s with active or convalescent COVID-19. DNA for the CDR3: TGTGCCAGCAGCCGGACTAGCGGGTACAATGAGCAGTTCTTC. It translates to CASSRTSGYNEQFF.